This TCR beta chain was observed in a study of blood T cell repertoires in COVID-19. The overall study: Collection of acute and convalescent COVID-19 samples took place in the United States, Italy and Spain. T cells, B-cell-depleted T cells, or PBMCs provided the cDNA or gDNA that served as material.

Authors' methods: Reference gene primer amplification gave nucleated cell count estimates. The assay was immunoSEQ multiplex PCR, and TCRdb's table has in-frame clones only and misses some. That table is the source of V, J and clone size, and D and trimming were worked out from the DNA. The table lists fewer than 85,000 clones, about 83% of them singletons. Trimming removed 5 bases at V and 2 bases at J, with 9 bases between. CDR1 is SEHNR, CDR2 FQNEAQ, per germline (reference sequence). The CDR3 sequence is 13 residues long. Material: peripheral blood. The rearrangement uses TRBV7-9 and TRBJ1-1; perhaps TRBD1 as D (5 bases). The TCR sequence derives from a woman in her sixties with acute or convalescent COVID-19. The CDR3 DNA reads as TGTGCCAGCAGCGTTGACAGAAACACTGAAGCTTTCTTT. Its translation: CASSVDRNTEAFF.